Following are 10 T cell receptor beta chains from one sample sequenced in a study of blood T cell repertoires in COVID-19 (dated by TCRdb to about 2020). Library preparation used the immunoSEQ multiplex PCR assay. In its TCRdb copy, this immuneACCESS table keeps in-frame sequences only and misses some clones. Where compared with another copy, unresolved V genes explain less than half of these, and the others have no known cause. This sample lists roughly 200,000 clones; about 80% were detected once. The top ten constitute 6.9% of the sample. Sequences were obtained from peripheral blood. The receptors stem from a man aged 60 to 75 with acute or convalescent COVID-19.

The gene calls are TRBV28 and TRBJ1-2, with D unresolved. Trimming cost V 4 bases and J 1 base, with 10 bases left between them. The CDR3 has 14 amino acids. Germline values: CDR1 MDHEN, CDR2 SYDVKM. CDR3 loop: CASSSGSFNYGYTF. The CDR3 DNA is TGTGCCAGCAGTTCGGGGTCCTTTAACTATGGCTACACCTTC.

This chain uses TRBV30 with TRBJ2-3, with 7 bases aligning to TRBD2. In germline, CDR1 is GTSNPN, CDR2 SVGIG (reference sequence). The CDR3 runs 14 residues. The ends lost 0 bases at V and 0 bases at J; junction bases unmatched: 0. The chain's CDR3 is CAWSVSGSTDTQYF. The CDR3 coding sequence is TGTGCCTGGAGTGTTAGCGGGAGCACAGATACGCAGTATTTT.

The chain employs TRBV6-6 and TRBJ2-2; the match to TRBD1 covers 8 bases. The V gene end was trimmed by 6 bases and the J gene end by 2 bases; junction bases not matched to a gene: 5. Germline V CDR1 and CDR2: MNHNY, SVGAGI (reference sequence). This CDR3 is 15 amino acids long. The CDR3 protein is CASRVQGANTGELFF. DNA for the CDR3: TGTGCCAGCAGGGTTCAGGGGGCTAACACCGGGGAGCTGTTTTTT.

The V call is TRBV5-4, the J call TRBJ1-6, with D possibly being TRBD1 (6 bases). CDR1 and CDR2 from the germline V gene are SGHNT and YYREEE (reference sequence). This CDR3 comprises 15 residues. V gave up 4 bases and J gave up 6 bases, with 14 bases separating them. The CDR3 DNA reads as TGTGCCAGCAGCCATTTGGACAGCGGTAATTCACCCCTCCACTTT. Protein sequence: CASSHLDSGNSPLHF.

The CDR3 reads CASTPGGWHQPQHF. CDR3 in DNA: TGTGCCAGCACCCCTGGCGGGTGGCATCAGCCCCAGCATTTT. The chain has TRBV7-8 and TRBJ1-5; D remains ambiguous. The V gene's germline CDR1 is SGHVS and CDR2 FQNEAQ. The CDR3 has 14 residues. Trimming left V 7 bases short and J 5 bases short, with 15 bases between.

This chain links TRBV15 with TRBJ2-2; TRBD1 agrees at 7 bases. The CDR3 loop spans 16 amino acids. Germline V gene sequence: CDR1 LNHNV, CDR2 YYDKDF (reference sequence). V gave up 1 base and J gave up 0 bases; unmatched junction bases: 2. CDR3 sequence reads: CATSRGGTANTGELFF. As DNA, the CDR3 is TGTGCCACCAGCAGAGGTGGGACAGCGAACACCGGGGAGCTGTTTTTT.

The V and J genes are TRBV7-9 and TRBJ2-3; 7 nucleotides match TRBD2. CDR3 length: 16 residues. After removal of 1 base from V and 0 bases from J, the junction contained 4 bases not matched to a gene. Looked up from germline, CDR1 is SEHNR and CDR2 is FQNEAQ (reference sequence). In DNA, the CDR3 is TGTGCCAGCAGCTTAGGGCTAGCGGCGAGCACAGATACGCAGTATTTT. It translates to CASSLGLAASTDTQYF.

In this sample, this clone turned up once. The chain employs TRBV24-1 and TRBJ1-1; 9 nucleotides agree with TRBD1. Germline V CDR1 and CDR2: KGHDR, SFDVKD. Trimming removed 3 bases from V and 7 bases from J; junction bases left unmatched: 2. The CDR3 extends over 13 amino acids. Written as DNA, the CDR3 is TGTGCCACCAGTGATGGGGGACAGGGTGAAGCTTTCTTT. This encodes CATSDGGQGEAFF.

To note about this clone: Other DNA sequences in this specimen translate into the identical CDR3. The chain carries TRBV9 and TRBJ2-3; TRBD2 matches at 7 bases. This CDR3 region has 16 residues. With 0 bases clipped from V and 0 bases from J, the junction kept 4 bases outside the gene matches. The germline gives CDR1 SGDLS, CDR2 YYNGEE. The CDR3 coding sequence is TGTGCCAGCAGCGTAGCTGGGGGGGTAAGCACAGATACGCAGTATTTT. Protein: CASSVAGGVSTDTQYF.

The rearrangement joins TRBV6-5 to TRBJ2-1; D gene ambiguous. Germline V CDR1 and CDR2: MNHEY, SVGAGI. Trimming took off 8 bases at V and 9 bases at J, with 17 bases between the two ends. This CDR3 has 13 residues. The CDR3 loop reads CASVDLNEREQFF. The DNA of the CDR3 is TGTGCCAGCGTCGACTTGAACGAGCGTGAGCAGTTCTTC.